This TCR beta chain was identified in a study of blood T cell repertoires in COVID-19. Study-wide background: The origin of the acute and convalescent COVID-19 samples was the United States, Italy and Spain. The cDNA or gDNA used as material had been derived from T cells, B-cell-depleted T cells, or PBMCs.

The authors' processing: Amplification of reference gene primers was used by the study to estimate nucleated cell counts. Sequenced by immunoSEQ multiplex PCR; TCRdb stores in-frame clones only, minus some. V and J calls and clone size are as listed in that table; D and trimming were resolved from the DNA. The sample yields tens of thousands of clones, roughly four fifths seen once. The CDR3 runs to 15 residues. The germline V gene encodes CDR1 LNHDA and CDR2 SQIVND (reference sequence). With 5 bases clipped from V and 0 bases from J, the junction kept 6 bases outside the gene matches. The chain uses TRBV19 and TRBJ1-1, with TRBD1 identical over 7 bases. The TCR was taken from a human donor in a cohort sampled during active or convalescent COVID-19. The sample consisted of peripheral blood. For the CDR3, the DNA is TGTGCCAGTAGTCCATTGACAGGGATGAACACTGAAGCTTTCTTT. Encoded protein: CASSPLTGMNTEAFF.